The 15 T cell receptor beta chains reported below all come from one sample, sequenced in a study of blood T cell repertoires in COVID-19. Produced via immunoSEQ multiplex PCR; TCRdb's table is partial and in-frame only. The sample contains 110,000 to 150,000 clones, about four fifths of which appear only once. Material: peripheral blood. The receptors stem from a man in his 70s who had recovered from COVID-19.

This chain joins TRBV7-6 and TRBJ2-6, with D unresolved. V was shortened by 1 base and J by 0 bases, with 13 bases between the two germline ends. Germline V lookup: CDR1 SGHVS, CDR2 FNYEAQ. The length of the CDR3 is 18 residues. DNA of the CDR3: TGTGCCAGCAGCTTAGGCGTCAGGAAGAGCTCTGGGGCCAACGTCCTGACTTTC. As protein: CASSLGVRKSSGANVLTF. The complete variable domain, with remaining parts taken from reference TRBV7-6 and TRBJ2-6, reads GAGVSQSPRYKVTKRGQDVALRCDPISGHVSLYWYRQALGQGPEFLTYFNYEAQQDKSGLPNDRFSAERPEGSISTLTIQRTEQRDSAMYRCASSLGVRKSSGANVLTFGAGSRLTVL.

The J gene is TRBJ1-3, the V gene TRBV10-3; D not resolved. With 4 bases removed from V and 0 bases from J, the gap between germline ends came to 10 bases. Per the germline V gene, CDR1 is ENHRY and CDR2 is SYGVKD. The CDR3 covers 15 residues. The CDR3 DNA sequence: TGTGCCATCAGTGTGTCACAGCTCTCTGGAAACACCATATATTTT. Encoded protein: CAISVSQLSGNTIYF.

The CDR3 sequence: CASSLGAPTNEKLFF. In DNA, the CDR3 is TGCGCCAGCAGCTTGGGGGCCCCAACTAATGAAAAACTGTTTTTT. J is TRBJ1-4 and V is TRBV5-1; D not certain. The V gene's germline CDR1 is SGHRS and CDR2 YFSETQ. Trimming cost V 0 bases and J 0 bases, with 6 bases left between them. The CDR3 totals 15 residues.

The J gene is TRBJ2-5, the V gene TRBV27; no clear D gene. There are 13 residues in the CDR3. The germline V gene has CDR1 MNHEY and CDR2 SMNVEV (reference sequence). Between the trimmed V and J ends, which lost 2 bases and 5 bases, there was a span of 9 bases. DNA of the CDR3: TGTGCCAGCAGTTTAAGCTGGGCGGAGACCCAGTACTTC. This codes for CASSLSWAETQYF.

This chain connects TRBV5-1 to TRBJ2-1, with 11 bases aligning to TRBD1. From germline, CDR1 is SGHRS and CDR2 YFSETQ. The CDR3 is 15 amino acids. J gave up 8 bases and V 3 bases, and 7 bases lay outside the gene matches. The CDR3 region is CASSSGTGGVDEQFF. The DNA for the CDR3 is TGCGCCAGCAGCTCCGGGACAGGGGGGGTCGATGAGCAGTTCTTC.

The chain links TRBV25-1 to TRBJ2-1; TRBD1 is a possible D gene (6 bases). This CDR3 comprises 12 residues. Looked up from germline, CDR1 is MGHDK and CDR2 is SYGVNS. The V end was cut by 4 bases, the J end by 9 bases, with 10 bases between. DNA for the CDR3: TGTGCCAGCAGTGTATTCAGGGGTGAGCAGTTCTTC. Translating gives CASSVFRGEQFF.

The table lists this clone with a count of one. The rearrangement uses TRBV6-4 and TRBJ2-1; 10 nucleotides match TRBD2. Trimming at V came to 4 bases and at J to 4 bases, leaving 10 bases not matched to a gene. This CDR3 comprises 17 residues. Germline V gives CDR1 MRHNA, CDR2 SNTAGT. CDR3 sequence: CASSVLAGVGEYNEQFF. In nucleotides, the CDR3 is TGTGCCAGCAGTGTCCTAGCGGGAGTAGGGGAATACAATGAGCAGTTCTTC.

This clone has just one count. The chain employs TRBV12-3 or TRBV12-4 and TRBJ2-2; unclear D gene. This CDR3 region has 12 residues. V was trimmed by 4 bases and J by 6 bases, leaving 6 bases between them. This CDR3 reads CASSYFSGELFF. The CDR3 bases are TGTGCCAGCAGTTACTTCTCCGGGGAGCTGTTTTTT.

The chain joins TRBV19 to TRBJ1-4, with D tentatively TRBD1 (6 bases). CDR1 LNHDA and CDR2 SQIVND come from the germline V gene (reference sequence). This CDR3 spans 18 amino acids. V lost 2 bases, J lost 1 base, and 17 bases lay in between. The CDR3 protein is CASSIRLGAGETNEKLFF. The CDR3 DNA sequence: TGTGCCAGTAGTATACGATTAGGGGCAGGGGAAACTAATGAAAAACTGTTTTTT.

Turning to this clone: A much bigger clone sits one base away, suggesting this may be a read error. The chain couples TRBV7-3 to TRBJ2-3; 7 bases fit TRBD1. V gave up 1 base and J gave up 4 bases; unmatched junction bases: 8. The CDR3 consists of 16 residues. Germline CDR1 and CDR2: SGHTA and FQGTGA. CDR3 in amino acids: CASSLNRRQGADTQYF. The CDR3 bases are TGTGCCAGCAGCTTAAACAGGCGGCAGGGGGCAGATACGCAGTATTTT.

The chain has TRBV3-1 (or the pseudogene TRBV3-2) and TRBJ1-1; no clear D gene. In germline, CDR1 is LGHDT, CDR2 YNNKEL (reference sequence). V lost 6 bases, J lost 5 bases, and 19 bases lay in between. This CDR3 has 15 residues. The DNA of the CDR3 is TGTGCCAGCAGGGATCGGGAGGGCGCCCGGACTGAAGCTTTCTTT. Encoded protein: CASRDREGARTEAFF.

The V call is TRBV11-3, the J call TRBJ2-1; D possibly corresponds to TRBD2 (5 bases). CDR3 size: 16 residues. CDR1 and CDR2 from the germline V gene are SGHNT and YENEEA. V was trimmed by 5 bases and J by 9 bases, leaving 23 bases between them. CDR3 sequence reads: CASSARGKVGVGEQFF. As DNA, the CDR3 is TGTGCCAGCAGCGCCCGTGGAAAAGTCGGGGTGGGTGAGCAGTTCTTC.

The rearrangement uses TRBV30 and TRBJ1-3; no firm D call. The CDR3 spans 17 residues. Trimming shortened V by 5 bases and J by 0 bases, and 20 bases separated the two germline ends. Germline CDR1 and CDR2: GTSNPN and SVGIG (reference sequence). Here the CDR3 reads CAWDRASGGYSGNTIYF. Written as DNA, the CDR3 is TGTGCCTGGGACCGGGCCTCGGGCGGGTACTCTGGAAACACCATATATTTT.

The chain uses TRBV6-6 and TRBJ2-7, with 7 nucleotides matching TRBD1. J gave up 3 bases and V 5 bases, and 7 bases lay outside the gene matches. The CDR3 runs to 14 residues. Germline values: CDR1 MNHNY, CDR2 SVGAGI (reference sequence). The CDR3 DNA reads as TGTGCCAGCAGTACCACAGGGGCCGGCTACGAGCAGTACTTC. Translating it yields CASSTTGAGYEQYF.

The chain employs TRBV5-1 and TRBJ2-1, with a weak D call TRBD2 (5 bases). In germline, CDR1 is SGHRS, CDR2 YFSETQ. CDR3 size: 14 residues. V dropped 1 base and J dropped 6 bases, with 11 bases sitting between them. The DNA of the CDR3 is TGCGCCAGCAGCTTGACTAGTATCGTCAATGAGCAGTTCTTC. Amino acids: CASSLTSIVNEQFF.